This is a list of T cell receptor beta chains from one sample in a study of blood T cell repertoires in COVID-19. Sequenced by immunoSEQ multiplex PCR; TCRdb stores in-frame clones only, minus some. Here the sample spans fewer than 150,000 clones, about four fifths being singletons. What was sequenced was peripheral blood. The source of these receptors is an elderly woman in a cohort sampled during active or convalescent COVID-19. Each CDR3 is given with its conserved first and last residue. The D gene is left open where the match is weak. Rows give clone size only sometimes, using once, few, many, or a class for an expanded clone.

DNA	CDR3	D	V	size	J
TGTGCTAGCAGCATACGGAGGGGGGGAGAGGAGACCCAGTACTTC	CASSIRRGGEETQYF	-	TRBV7-7	-	TRBJ2-5
TGTGCCAGCAGCGCGGGACAGGTCTACAATGAGCAGTTCTTC	CASSAGQVYNEQFF	TRBD1	TRBV7-9	-	TRBJ2-1
TGTGCCAGCAGTAGGCGGGGAGGCGGCTACACCTTC	CASSRRGGGYTF	-	TRBV2	-	TRBJ1-2
TGCGCCAGCAGCTTGGGGTTCGGAGCCTATGGCTACACCTTC	CASSLGFGAYGYTF	-	TRBV5-1	-	TRBJ1-2
TGTGCCACCAGTGCCGGTGGCGGCAGGGTCTACAATGAGCAGTTCTTC	CATSAGGGRVYNEQFF	-	TRBV24-1	-	TRBJ2-1
TGTGCCAGCAGCCAGGTACTCTGGGATGAGCAGTTCTTC	CASSQVLWDEQFF	-	TRBV27	-	TRBJ2-1
TGTGCCAGCAGTAACCGGGACAGCCGCACAGATACGCAGTATTTT	CASSNRDSRTDTQYF	TRBD1	TRBV6-6	-	TRBJ2-3
TGTGCCAGCAGCGAAAACCACAGGGGAAGAGCACATGGCTACACCTTC	CASSENHRGRAHGYTF	TRBD1	TRBV6-2/TRBV6-3	-	TRBJ1-2
TGTGCCAGCAGTGGAACCGGGGGAGGCACAGATACGCAGTATTTT	CASSGTGGGTDTQYF	-	TRBV6-2/TRBV6-3	-	TRBJ2-3
TGTGCCAGCAGTGAAAGGGGTAGCACAGATACGCAGTATTTT	CASSERGSTDTQYF	-	TRBV6-4	-	TRBJ2-3
TGCGCCAGCAGCCCAGGGACACAACATAATTCACCCCTCCACTTT	CASSPGTQHNSPLHF	-	TRBV5-1	-	TRBJ1-6
TGTGCCAGCAGAAGAAACAGGTCCTATAATTCACCCCTCCACTTT	CASRRNRSYNSPLHF	-	TRBV2	-	TRBJ1-6
TGTGCCAGCAGCTCCGGGACTTTCTACAATGAGCAGTTCTTC	CASSSGTFYNEQFF	-	TRBV11-2	-	TRBJ2-1
TGTGCCAGCAGCGTGTTATACCGCAAACGAGAGAACACTGAAGCTTTCTTT	CASSVLYRKRENTEAFF	-	TRBV9	-	TRBJ1-1
TGTGCCAGCAGCCGCGCTGGGGTAAGGGGCACTGAAGCTTTCTTT	CASSRAGVRGTEAFF	-	TRBV9	-	TRBJ1-1
TGTGCCTGGAGTGTACGAGGGACAGGGTCTTATGGCTACACCTTC	CAWSVRGTGSYGYTF	TRBD1	TRBV30	-	TRBJ1-2
TGCGCCAGCAGCCACCCCCTAGCGGGGGGGGGAACGCCGAACACCGGGGAGCTGTTTTTT	CASSHPLAGGGTPNTGELFF	TRBD2	TRBV4-3	once	TRBJ2-2
TGTGCCAGCAGTTCAGGGGGCGCTGCGAAGGCCTTC	CASSSGGAAKAF	TRBD1	TRBV28	-	TRBJ1-2
TGTGCCTGGAGCCCCCGAGGGACAGACTCCTACGAGCAGTACTTC	CAWSPRGTDSYEQYF	TRBD1	TRBV30	-	TRBJ2-7
TGTGCCAGCAGCGACAGGGCGGGGGGCCCTCAAGAGACCCAGTACTTC	CASSDRAGGPQETQYF	-	TRBV3-1/TRBV3-2	-	TRBJ2-5
TGTGCCAGCAGCGTCGACAGAAACACTGAAGCTTTCTTT	CASSVDRNTEAFF	-	TRBV5-4	-	TRBJ1-1
TGTGCCAGCAGCGTCAGACAGGGCGCGGATTCTGGAAACACCATATATTTT	CASSVRQGADSGNTIYF	TRBD1	TRBV9	-	TRBJ1-3
TGTGCCAGTATTTCCAGGGCCATGAACACTGAAGCTTTCTTT	CASISRAMNTEAFF	-	TRBV19	-	TRBJ1-1
TGTGCCAGCAGAGGACTGAGCTCCTATAATTCACCCCTCCACTTT	CASRGLSSYNSPLHF	-	TRBV7-8	-	TRBJ1-6
TGCGCCAGCAGCTTTGGGGGCCTGAACACTGAAGCTTTCTTT	CASSFGGLNTEAFF	-	TRBV5-1	-	TRBJ1-1
TGTGCCAGCAGCTTCCTTAGCGGGGGGACCCTCTTT	CASSFLSGGTLF	TRBD2	TRBV28	-	TRBJ2-3
TGTGCCAGCAGCCAAGAAATTAGTGACACCAGAAGCTACACCTTC	CASSQEISDTRSYTF	-	TRBV4-2	once	TRBJ1-2
TGTGCCAGCAGCCCGACAGGGTTCCTCGGCTACACCTTC	CASSPTGFLGYTF	TRBD1	TRBV7-9	-	TRBJ1-2
TGTGCCAGCAGGCGGTTAGCAGTTGGAGATACGCAGTATTTT	CASRRLAVGDTQYF	-	TRBV2	-	TRBJ2-3
TGTGCCAGCAGTTTCGGGACAGTGCCTAAAGCTTTCTTT	CASSFGTVPKAFF	TRBD1	TRBV28	-	TRBJ1-1
TGCGCCAGCAGCCGGACCCAGGGCTACGAGCAGTACTTC	CASSRTQGYEQYF	-	TRBV5-1	-	TRBJ2-7
TGTGCCAGCAGCCTAGCTCGGGACTATGGCTACACCTTC	CASSLARDYGYTF	-	TRBV5-5	-	TRBJ1-2
TGCAGCGTTGGGCATCCGAACGAGCAGTACTTC	CSVGHPNEQYF	-	TRBV29-1	-	TRBJ2-7
TGTGCCAGCTCACCACGAGAGGGGGCCTACGAGCAGTACTTC	CASSPREGAYEQYF	-	TRBV18	-	TRBJ2-7
TGTGCCAGCAGCCCGGGGGGGTCGAATGAGCAGTTCTTC	CASSPGGSNEQFF	TRBD2	TRBV11-2	-	TRBJ2-1
TGTGCCAGCAGTTTTAGTCGTCGGGGCTACACCTTC	CASSFSRRGYTF	-	TRBV28	-	TRBJ1-2
TGTGCCAGCAATCGGGACACCGGGGAGCTGTTTTTT	CASNRDTGELFF	-	TRBV2	-	TRBJ2-2
TGTGCCAGCAGCAACTGGGCGGGGGACGGCTACACCTTC	CASSNWAGDGYTF	-	TRBV27	-	TRBJ1-2
TGTGCCAGCAGTTTTTCCAGTCGAAGCTCCTACAATGAGCAGTTCTTC	CASSFSSRSSYNEQFF	-	TRBV27	few	TRBJ2-1
TGTGCCAGCAGCCCCCAGGGGCGAGATTCAGATACGCAGTATTTT	CASSPQGRDSDTQYF	-	TRBV5-5	once	TRBJ2-3
TGTGCCAGCAGCTTGGACGTCGGGGAAGGTTTCTTTAGAATGAACACTGAAGCTTTCTTT	CASSLDVGEGFFRMNTEAFF	-	TRBV5-5	once	TRBJ1-1
TGTGCCAGCAGCCAGGGACAGGGCGTAGACTATGGCTACACCTTC	CASSQGQGVDYGYTF	TRBD1	TRBV5-4	-	TRBJ1-2
TGTGCCAGCAGTGCAGGGGCAGATACGCAGTATTTT	CASSAGADTQYF	-	TRBV2	-	TRBJ2-3
TGTGCCAGCAGCGTTGAGGGAATCTTTGGAAACACCATATATTTT	CASSVEGIFGNTIYF	-	TRBV9	-	TRBJ1-3
TGCAGTGCTTACAGCTATGGCTACACCTTC	CSAYSYGYTF	-	TRBV20-1	once	TRBJ1-2
TGCAGCGTTGAAGGGAGTCTAATGAACACTGAAGCTTTCTTT	CSVEGSLMNTEAFF	-	TRBV29-1	-	TRBJ1-1
TGCAGTGCTAGTAAAAGGGGTGAAGCTTTCTTT	CSASKRGEAFF	-	TRBV20-1	-	TRBJ1-1
TGTGCCAGCAGCCCAACCCGACTAGCGGGGGGGGGCACGTTCTTC	CASSPTRLAGGGTFF	TRBD2	TRBV7-2	-	TRBJ2-1
TGCGCCAGCAGCCCCCGGGGGGCCGGTGGGGCCAACGTCCTGACTTTC	CASSPRGAGGANVLTF	-	TRBV4-1	once	TRBJ2-6
TGTGCCAGCAGCTTAGGCGGGCGGTTGCACTATGGCTACACCTTC	CASSLGGRLHYGYTF	-	TRBV6-5	-	TRBJ1-2
TGTGCCAGCAGCTCCCTGACTAGCGGGGGAGGCAATGAGCAGTTCTTC	CASSSLTSGGGNEQFF	TRBD2	TRBV7-8	once	TRBJ2-1
TGTGCCACCAGTGGGGGTAACAGGGCGAGCACTGAAGCTTTCTTT	CATSGGNRASTEAFF	-	TRBV24-1	-	TRBJ1-1
TGTGCCAGCAGTGGGACTAGCGGGGGGCCCTTATTTCAGTTCTTC	CASSGTSGGPLFQFF	TRBD2	TRBV6-4	-	TRBJ2-1
TGTGCCACCAGTGATGGCCGGGACATCCAGAGCACAGATACGCAGTATTTT	CATSDGRDIQSTDTQYF	-	TRBV24-1	few	TRBJ2-3
TGTGCCAGCTCAGTACAGGGGTGGGATTCACCCCTCCACTTT	CASSVQGWDSPLHF	TRBD1	TRBV18	once	TRBJ1-6
TGTGCCAGCAGCTTAGAGAGGAATGAGCAGTTCTTC	CASSLERNEQFF	-	TRBV11-2	-	TRBJ2-1
TGTGCCAGCAGCACATACTATAATTCACCCCTCCACTTT	CASSTYYNSPLHF	-	TRBV12-3/TRBV12-4	-	TRBJ1-6
TGTGCCAGCAGCTTACTAGATTCACCCCTCCACTTT	CASSLLDSPLHF	-	TRBV7-9	-	TRBJ1-6
TGCGCCAGCAGCTTAAATAACAGGGGGACGGAGACCCAGTACTTC	CASSLNNRGTETQYF	TRBD1	TRBV5-1	-	TRBJ2-5
TGCGCCAGCAGCTTGGACCGGGGGGGCCTCACCGGGGAGCTGTTTTTT	CASSLDRGGLTGELFF	TRBD2	TRBV5-1	-	TRBJ2-2